What follows describes a single TCR beta chain. Antigen unknown. The data derive from a study of T-cell memory formation after mild COVID-19. Overall study context: TCR clusters were mostly confined to one donor each.

Study-wide findings and caveats: Cross-reactive memory apparently joined, as some responding clones appeared in pre-infection memory. Clones that shrank (day 15 to 85) were balanced CD4/CD8, whereas later expanders leaned CD4+. Contracting CD4+ clones were located mainly in CM and EM, and CD8+ clones in EMRA.

In germline, CDR1 is SGHDT, CDR2 YYEEEE. There are 13 residues in the CDR3. The V gene lost 2 bases and the J gene lost 0 bases, with 3 bases spanning the gap. One entry per CDR3 protein results from TCRdb running MiXCR on the 5' RACE reads. The sample carries around 250,000 distinct CDR3 sequences, roughly 16% recorded once. Sequenced sample: PBMCs or a T cell subset sorted from them (not recorded which). The sequence was obtained from a man younger than 35 who had mild COVID-19 (a few samples of this study predate the infection). Cell type and time point are not known. This chain links TRBV5-6 with TRBJ1-3; D gene unclear. CDR3 DNA sequence: TGTGCCAGCAGCTTTGTCTCTGGAAACACCATATATTTT. Amino acids: CASSFVSGNTIYF.